The next 25 T cell receptor beta chains were all read from a single sample in a study of technical replicates of blood from several donors. Profiled with immunoSEQ multiplex PCR; TCRdb holds only in-frame clones, not every one. The data show about 66,000 clones, around 87% seen once. The source material was PBMCs. The source is a human donor in good health. Some clones in this sample may be carry-over from other donors' samples.

The rearrangement uses TRBV18 and TRBJ2-1; 13 nucleotides align to TRBD2. The CDR3 has 19 amino acids. V gave up 1 base and J gave up 0 bases; unmatched junction bases: 6. Per the germline V gene, CDR1 is KGHSH and CDR2 is LQKENI. In DNA form, the CDR3 reads TGTGCCAGCTCACCACACGGGACTAGCGGGGTCAGCTCCTACAATGAGCAGTTCTTC. Amino acids: CASSPHGTSGVSSYNEQFF.

This clone showed up just once. The rearrangement joins TRBV7-2 to TRBJ1-4, with D possibly matching TRBD1 (5 bases). There are 12 residues in the CDR3. Germline-derived CDR1 and CDR2 are SGHTA and FQGNSA. Trimming pared 2 bases from V and 7 bases from J, leaving 5 bases between. CDR3 amino acids: CASSLQGEKLFF. The CDR3 region has the DNA TGTGCCAGCAGCTTACAGGGTGAAAAACTGTTTTTT.

The V and J genes are TRBV7-9 and TRBJ2-7, with TRBD1 as a possible D gene (6 bases). The CDR3 consists of 16 residues. The germline V and J ends were trimmed by 1 base and 2 bases, with 15 bases remaining between them. Germline CDR1 is SEHNR and CDR2 is FQNEAQ (reference sequence). This CDR3 is CASSLVSGTLTYEQYF. DNA of the CDR3: TGTGCCAGCAGCTTAGTGTCTGGGACACTCACCTACGAGCAGTACTTC.

This chain connects TRBV2 to TRBJ1-5, with D unresolved. The ends were cut back, 8 bases at V and 1 base at J, with 12 bases in the middle. The CDR3 is 14 amino acids. The germline gives CDR1 SNHLY, CDR2 FYNNEI. CDR3 DNA: TGTGCCAGCCGAGAAGACATGAGCAATCAGCCCCAGCATTTT. Translated, it gives CASREDMSNQPQHF.

The chain couples TRBV6-5 to TRBJ2-1; TRBD2 matches 10 bases. J lost 4 bases, V lost 4 bases, and 4 bases had no gene match. CDR1 is MNHEY and CDR2 is SVGAGI in the germline V gene. The CDR3 totals 15 residues. The CDR3 is CASSSTLAGYNEQFF. The CDR3 nucleotides are TGTGCCAGCAGTTCGACACTAGCGGGATACAATGAGCAGTTCTTC.

This clone was detected a few times. The rearrangement links TRBV9 to TRBJ1-2; 8 nucleotides align to TRBD1. There are 13 residues in the CDR3. The junction had 3 bases not matched to a gene; V was cut back by 4 bases and J by 4 bases. Germline V gene sequence: CDR1 SGDLS, CDR2 YYNGEE. This CDR3 reads CASSPGQGYGYTF. The CDR3 DNA reads TGTGCCAGCAGCCCCGGACAGGGCTATGGCTACACCTTC.

This sequence joins TRBV5-4 and TRBJ2-3, with a weak D call TRBD2 (6 bases). V lost 0 bases and J 0 bases, leaving 11 bases between the germline ends. The germline CDR1 and CDR2 sequences are SGHNT and YYREEE (reference sequence). This CDR3 is 16 amino acids long. The CDR3 protein is CASSLEVGGSTDTQYF. CDR3 DNA sequence: TGTGCCAGCAGCTTGGAGGTGGGGGGAAGCACAGATACGCAGTATTTT.

Concerning this clone: One end of the junction varies from germline; a read error may be responsible. The V call is TRBV2, the J call TRBJ2-3, with 10 nucleotides matching TRBD2. The CDR3 contains 15 residues. Germline-derived CDR1 and CDR2 are SNHLY and FYNNEI. The CDR3 bases are TGTGCCACCGTACAGCGGGGGGGCGTTGGTTCCCAGCCCCATTTT. Protein sequence: CATVQRGGVGSQPHF.

Regarding this clone: The junction departs from the called germline gene at one end, perhaps through a read error. The chain carries TRBV5-4 and TRBJ2-7, with 8 nucleotides matching TRBD2. The CDR3 consists of 11 residues. The germline gives CDR1 SGHNT, CDR2 YYREEE (reference sequence). The CDR3 here is CASSSGLDEIF. For the CDR3, the DNA is TGTGCCAGCAGCTCGGGACTAGACGAAATATTC.

The genes are TRBV12-5 and TRBJ1-3; D is possibly TRBD1 (6 bases). Trimming stripped 3 bases from V and 4 bases from J, with 10 bases between. Germline-derived CDR1 and CDR2 are LGHNT and FRNRAP. This CDR3 has 14 residues. The CDR3 spells CASGFGQSGNTIYF. In nucleotides, the CDR3 is TGTGCTAGTGGTTTCGGACAGAGCGGAAACACCATATATTTT.

This clone was observed a few times. The chain combines TRBV30 with TRBJ1-1; D ambiguous. In germline, CDR1 is GTSNPN, CDR2 SVGIG (reference sequence). Deletions cut 4 bases from V and 2 bases from J, with 14 bases between. The CDR3 is 14 residues long. The CDR3 DNA reads TGTGCCTGGAAGGGAGAGTTAAGAAACACTGAAGCTTTCTTT. This encodes CAWKGELRNTEAFF. The entire variable domain, with the rest obtained from reference TRBV30 and TRBJ1-1, is as follows: SQTIHQWPATLVQPVGSPLSLECTVEGTSNPNLYWYRQAAGRGLQLLFYSVGIGQISSEVPQNLSASRPQDRQFILSSKKLLLSDSGFYLCAWKGELRNTEAFFGQGTRLTVV.

This clone was detected a few times. The CDR3 coding sequence is TGTGCCAGCAGCTCCGGGGGGTGGAATGGCAATCAGCCCCAGCATTTT. Translation gives CASSSGGWNGNQPQHF. This chain joins TRBV7-8 and TRBJ1-5, with a possible D match to TRBD1 (5 bases). This CDR3 has 16 amino acids. CDR1 is SGHVS and CDR2 is FQNEAQ in the germline V gene. V gave up 4 bases and J gave up 2 bases, with 15 bases separating them. Filled out from reference TRBV7-8 and TRBJ1-5, the complete variable domain reads GAGVSQSPRYKVAKRGQDVALRCDPISGHVSLFWYQQALGQGPEFLTYFQNEAQLDKSGLPSDRFFAERPEGSVSTLKIQRTQQEDSAVYLCASSSGGWNGNQPQHFGDGTRLSIL.

The chain employs TRBV7-2 and TRBJ2-5; TRBD2 is a possible D gene (5 bases). CDR1 and CDR2 (germline): SGHTA, FQGNSA. The CDR3 runs to 12 residues. V was shortened by 3 bases and J by 5 bases, with 7 bases between the two germline ends. CDR3 region: CASSLLAETQYF. CDR3 in DNA: TGTGCCAGCAGCTTGCTAGCTGAGACCCAGTACTTC.

The rearrangement joins TRBV7-2 to TRBJ1-2, with D unresolved. The V and J ends lost 5 bases and 1 base respectively, with 14 bases between them. The CDR3 runs to 15 residues. Germline V gives CDR1 SGHTA, CDR2 FQGNSA. The CDR3 spells CASSPGGRFNYGYTF. The CDR3 DNA is TGTGCCAGCAGCCCCGGAGGACGTTTTAACTATGGCTACACCTTC.

The V gene is TRBV7-2, the J gene TRBJ2-7, with a tentative D call TRBD2 (6 bases). The CDR3 contains 15 residues. V lost 4 bases to trimming and J lost 0 bases, with 13 bases between them. The germline V gene encodes CDR1 SGHTA and CDR2 FQGNSA. CDR3 nucleotide sequence: TGTGCCAGCAGCTGGGGACTTGGCAGCTCCTACGAGCAGTACTTC. Encoded protein: CASSWGLGSSYEQYF.

The chain links TRBV7-3 to TRBJ2-1; D remains unclear. CDR1 is SGHTA, CDR2 FQGTGA, per germline. There are 13 residues in the CDR3. V lost 6 bases and J 0 bases, leaving 6 bases between the germline ends. CDR3 coding DNA: TGTGCCAGCAGGTCTAGCTCCTACAATGAGCAGTTCTTC. Protein: CASRSSSYNEQFF.

This clone was found once. This chain joins TRBV5-1 and TRBJ2-2; 8 nucleotides match TRBD2. Germline CDR1 is SGHRS and CDR2 is YFSETQ. The CDR3 sequence is 15 residues long. V trimming: 1 base; J trimming: 6 bases; junction bases outside the gene matches: 5. The DNA for the CDR3 is TGCGCCAGCAGCTTGATTAGCGGGGCTTCCGGGGAGCTGTTTTTT. It yields the protein CASSLISGASGELFF.

The rearrangement uses TRBV6-4 and TRBJ2-1, with TRBD2 matching 7 bases. The CDR3 extends over 14 amino acids. Germline CDR1 and CDR2: MRHNA and SNTAGT. V dropped 1 base and J dropped 8; count of bases not matched to a gene: 5. DNA for the CDR3: TGTGCCAGCAGTGACTGGTCTAGCGGAGATGAGCAGTTCTTC. Translating it yields CASSDWSSGDEQFF.

The V and J genes are TRBV15 and TRBJ2-1, with 11 bases matching TRBD2. Germline V gene lookup returns CDR1 LNHNV and CDR2 YYDKDF (reference sequence). V dropped 3 bases and J dropped 6; count of bases not matched to a gene: 10. This CDR3 has 17 amino acids. The chain's CDR3 is CATSRTSGVLRGNEQFF. CDR3 nucleotide sequence: TGTGCCACCAGCAGGACTAGCGGGGTTCTACGGGGCAATGAGCAGTTCTTC.

The V gene is TRBV6-6, the J gene TRBJ1-5, with 8 bases lining up with TRBD1. This CDR3 comprises 15 residues. Unmatched junction bases numbered 7, after V lost 5 bases and J lost 4 bases. From germline, CDR1 is MNHNY and CDR2 SVGAGI (reference sequence). The CDR3 region is CASSPGQAPNQPQHF. CDR3 bases: TGTGCCAGCAGTCCGGGACAGGCCCCGAATCAGCCCCAGCATTTT.

This rearrangement joins TRBV7-9 to TRBJ2-1, with 9 bases that match TRBD2. The CDR3 extends over 13 amino acids. Trimming removed 5 bases from V and 7 bases from J; junction bases left unmatched: 3. CDR1 and CDR2 (germline): SEHNR, FQNEAQ (reference sequence). The CDR3 nucleotides are TGTGCCAGCAGCAGGGGACTAGCTAATGAGCAGTTCTTC. The encoded protein is CASSRGLANEQFF.

The chain links TRBV5-6 to TRBJ2-3; 7 bases fit TRBD2. Germline lookup yields CDR1 SGHDT and CDR2 YYEEEE. This CDR3 comprises 17 residues. Trimming removed 1 base from V and 4 bases from J; junction bases left unmatched: 12. The CDR3, as DNA: TGTGCCAGCAGCTTGAACGGGATGGCGGGAGTTTCAGATACGCAGTATTTT. Its protein is CASSLNGMAGVSDTQYF.

The V gene is TRBV2, the J gene TRBJ2-2; 8 bases are a match to TRBD1. Per germline, CDR1 SNHLY and CDR2 FYNNEI. This CDR3 is 14 amino acids long. V lost 7 bases, J lost 4 bases, and 5 bases stayed unmatched. The CDR3 region has the DNA TGTGCCAGCAAAGTGACAGGGGTCACCGGGGAGCTGTTTTTT. It is translated as CASKVTGVTGELFF. Complete variable domain (other parts from reference TRBV2 and TRBJ2-2): EPEVTQTPSHQVTQMGQEVILRCVPISNHLYFYWYRQILGQKVEFLVSFYNNEISEKSEIFDDQFSVERPDGSNFTLKIRSTKLEDSAMYFCASKVTGVTGELFFGEGSRLTVL.

The chain is built from TRBV20-1 and TRBJ1-2, with no clear D. CDR3 length: 10 amino acids. V was clipped by 5 bases and J by 5 bases, with 6 bases between them. CDR1 and CDR2 from the germline V gene are DFQATT and SNEGSKA (reference sequence). CDR3 amino acids: CSAHLYGYTF. The CDR3, as DNA: TGCAGTGCTCATCTATATGGCTACACCTTC.

The CDR3 protein is CASSQRGRVQGAFGYTF. The CDR3 nucleotides are TGCGCCAGCAGCCAACGGGGAAGGGTCCAGGGGGCGTTTGGCTACACCTTC. The V gene is TRBV4-1, the J gene TRBJ1-2, with 8 bases lining up with TRBD1. Germline V gene lookup returns CDR1 MGHRA and CDR2 YSYEKL. The CDR3 contains 17 residues. After removal of 2 bases from V and 7 bases from J, the junction contained 15 bases not matched to a gene.